These 25 T cell receptor beta chains came from one sample sequenced in a study of control samples from healthy donors and cancer patients (dated by TCRdb to the early 2020s). Libraries came from the immunoSEQ multiplex PCR assay. TCRdb obtained this table from immuneACCESS and retained in-frame rearrangements with V and J assigned. These tables miss some clones; where compared with another copy, unresolved V genes account for less than half of the shortfall, and the remainder is unexplained. The sample table records about 130,000 clones; just under 95% of these occur just once. Jointly, the top ten make up around 3.6% of the sample. Material: blood. The receptors here all came from a man aged 30 to 45 in good health.

This CDR3 is CASNSRTGGTGELFF. DNA for the CDR3: TGCGCCAGCAATTCTAGGACAGGGGGCACCGGGGAGCTGTTTTTT. This chain joins TRBV5-1 and TRBJ2-2; 10 bases fit TRBD1. J lost 4 bases, V lost 6 bases, and 6 bases had no gene match. Germline loops: CDR1 SGHRS, CDR2 YFSETQ. The length of the CDR3 is 15 residues.

V is TRBV19 and J is TRBJ2-7; no definite D call. V shed 1 base and J shed 0 bases, with 7 bases lying between them. This CDR3 is 14 amino acids long. From germline, CDR1 is LNHDA and CDR2 SQIVND (reference sequence). DNA for the CDR3: TGTGCCAGTAGTATAGCCAGAAGCTCCTACGAGCAGTACTTC. Its protein product is CASSIARSSYEQYF. The full variable domain, with the rest looked up from reference TRBV19 and TRBJ2-7, is DGGITQSPKYLFRKEGQNVTLSCEQNLNHDAMYWYRQDPGQGLRLIYYSQIVNDFQKGDIAEGYSVSREKKESFPLTVTSAQKNPTAFYLCASSIARSSYEQYFGPGTRLTVT.

V gene TRBV10-3 combines with J gene TRBJ1-2; no firm D call. This CDR3 contains 13 residues. Looked up from germline, CDR1 is ENHRY and CDR2 is SYGVKD. V was cut by 0 bases and J by 6 bases, with 8 bases left in between. The CDR3 region has the DNA TGTGCCATCAGTGAGTCGAGCAGTAATGGCTACACCTTC. It is translated as CAISESSSNGYTF.

V usage is TRBV19 and J usage is TRBJ2-5; tentatively, D is TRBD2 (6 bases). CDR1 LNHDA and CDR2 SQIVND come from the germline V gene (reference sequence). The CDR3 is 16 residues long. Between the trimmed V and J ends, which lost 3 bases and 4 bases, there was a span of 18 bases. CDR3 in DNA: TGTGCCAGTAGTATTGGGGGAGGTCTAGGTGGAGAGACCCAGTACTTC. Its translation: CASSIGGGLGGETQYF.

This chain joins TRBV27 and TRBJ2-1; 11 nucleotides align to TRBD2. V shed 7 bases, J shed 4 bases, and the junction held 6 bases outside the gene matches. This CDR3 is 15 amino acids long. Germline-derived CDR1 and CDR2 are MNHEY and SMNVEV (reference sequence). In nucleotides, the CDR3 is TGTGCCAGCACCGAACTAGCGGGGGCATACAATGAGCAGTTCTTC. It specifies CASTELAGAYNEQFF.

This chain connects TRBV7-9 to TRBJ1-1; tentative D call: TRBD1 (5 bases). Trimming took 5 bases from V and 7 from J, leaving 11 bases between them. This CDR3 is 12 amino acids long. Germline V gives CDR1 SEHNR, CDR2 FQNEAQ (reference sequence). This CDR3 is CASSPLGGEAFF. For the CDR3, the DNA is TGTGCCAGCAGCCCCCTTGGGGGTGAAGCTTTCTTT.

The chain joins TRBV18 to TRBJ2-2; D remains unclear. V lost 2 bases to trimming and J lost 2 bases, with 9 bases between them. This CDR3 region has 15 residues. Per the germline V gene, CDR1 is KGHSH and CDR2 is LQKENI. CDR3 sequence: CASSPSQSNTGELFF. DNA for the CDR3: TGTGCCAGCTCACCATCCCAGAGTAACACCGGGGAGCTGTTTTTT.

This clone was counted a single time. The chain combines TRBV18 with TRBJ2-7; TRBD2 matches 7 bases. This CDR3 spans 15 amino acids. Germline V lookup: CDR1 KGHSH, CDR2 LQKENI. V was pared by 3 bases and J by 0 bases, with 5 bases of the junction left unmatched. The CDR3, as DNA: TGTGCCAGCTCACCCCTAGCGGCGTACTCCTACGAGCAGTACTTC. It encodes CASSPLAAYSYEQYF.

This clone was picked up one time. V gene TRBV6-6 combines with J gene TRBJ1-5, with D tentatively TRBD1 (6 bases). Germline CDR1 is MNHNY and CDR2 is SVGAGI (reference sequence). The V end lost 5 bases, the J end lost 7 bases, and 15 bases lay between the germline ends. This CDR3 has 14 amino acids. The CDR3 DNA follows: TGTGCCAGCAGTGAGGGGGGGCTAGAACAGCCCCAGCATTTT. Encoded protein: CASSEGGLEQPQHF.

V gene TRBV6-1 combines with J gene TRBJ1-2, with 8 bases fitting TRBD1. The ends lost 2 bases at V and 5 bases at J; junction bases unmatched: 7. CDR3 length: 15 residues. The germline V gene has CDR1 MNHNS and CDR2 SASEGT. The CDR3 region is CASSERQGRGYGYTF. The DNA for the CDR3 is TGTGCCAGCAGTGAAAGACAGGGGCGCGGGTATGGCTACACCTTC.

This sequence joins TRBV7-2 and TRBJ1-4; 9 positions agree with TRBD1. CDR1 is SGHTA, CDR2 FQGNSA, per germline. This CDR3 spans 13 amino acids. J gave up 6 bases and V 11 bases, and 7 bases lay outside the gene matches. DNA of the CDR3: TGTGCCTCAATGGACAGGGGACATGAAAAACTGTTTTTT. Its translation: CASMDRGHEKLFF.

The chain has TRBV5-1 and TRBJ2-2; weak D call: TRBD1 (6 bases). CDR3 size: 14 residues. Between the trimmed V and J ends, which lost 4 bases and 8 bases, there was a span of 15 bases. The V gene's germline CDR1 is SGHRS and CDR2 YFSETQ. The CDR3: CASSPQTGLGELFF. DNA of the CDR3: TGCGCCAGCAGCCCCCAAACAGGGTTGGGGGAGCTGTTTTTT.

V gene TRBV7-2 combines with J gene TRBJ2-3, with D unclear. Germline V gene sequence: CDR1 SGHTA, CDR2 FQGNSA. The CDR3 loop spans 14 amino acids. Trimming took off 5 bases at V and 2 bases at J, with 11 bases between the two ends. In nucleotides, the CDR3 is TGTGCCAGCAGCCGCGGCGCGGACACAGATACGCAGTATTTT. This translates into CASSRGADTDTQYF.

This clone is a singleton in its sample. This rearrangement joins TRBV7-8 to TRBJ1-1; 7 nucleotides agree with TRBD1. This CDR3 region has 18 residues. V was pared by 6 bases and J by 3 bases, with 19 bases of the junction left unmatched. Germline CDR1 SGHVS, CDR2 FQNEAQ. The chain's CDR3 is CASSLLIERGLLDTEAFF. CDR3 DNA sequence: TGTGCCAGCAGTTTATTAATCGAAAGGGGGCTACTGGACACTGAAGCTTTCTTT.

The chain is built from TRBV5-6 and TRBJ1-5; 7 bases map to TRBD1. CDR3 length: 18 residues. Germline CDR1 and CDR2: SGHDT and YYEEEE. Trimming cost V 2 bases and J 0 bases; bases outside gene matches: 11. The CDR3: CASSFYNRGGPSNQPQHF. The CDR3 bases are TGTGCCAGCAGCTTTTATAACAGGGGAGGCCCTAGCAATCAGCCCCAGCATTTT.

This clone came up once. The chain uses TRBV28 and TRBJ2-7; D may be TRBD1 (5 bases). The germline V gene has CDR1 MDHEN and CDR2 SYDVKM. CDR3 length: 15 residues. Trimming pared 3 bases from V and 4 bases from J, leaving 16 bases between. The CDR3 loop is CASSFVSQVRYEQYF. The CDR3 DNA follows: TGTGCCAGCAGTTTCGTGTCACAGGTCAGATACGAGCAGTACTTC.

J is TRBJ1-4 and V is TRBV27; possibly TRBD1 for D (6 bases). There are 14 residues in the CDR3. CDR1 MNHEY and CDR2 SMNVEV come from the germline V gene (reference sequence). The V end was cut by 6 bases, the J end by 8 bases, with 16 bases between. CDR3 nucleotides: TGTGCCAGCAGCCCGGGGGCCTGGGAAGAAAAACTGTTTTTT. It specifies CASSPGAWEEKLFF.

CDR3 loop: CASRGGPSFTDTQYF. In DNA form, the CDR3 reads TGTGCCAGCAGGGGTGGGCCCTCTTTCACAGATACGCAGTATTTT. The chain combines TRBV5-8 with TRBJ2-3, with D unclear. This CDR3 region has 15 residues. Germline-derived CDR1 and CDR2 are SGHTS and YDEGEE. The ends were cut back, 5 bases at V and 2 bases at J, with 15 bases in the middle. The full variable domain, completed using reference TRBV5-8 and TRBJ2-3, is EAGVTQSPTHLIKTRGQQATLRCSPISGHTSVYWYQQALGLGLQFLLWYDEGEERNRGNFPPRFSGRQFPNYSSELNVNALELEDSALYLCASRGGPSFTDTQYFGPGTRLTVL.

The rearrangement joins TRBV28 to TRBJ1-1, with a tentative D call TRBD1 (5 bases). Trimming shortened V by 7 bases and J by 1 base, and 19 bases separated the two germline ends. This CDR3 is built from 16 residues. CDR1 and CDR2 (germline): MDHEN, SYDVKM. Here the CDR3 DNA reads TGTGCCAGCAAGGGGTGGGGATTGGGAACGAACACTGAAGCTTTCTTT. Amino acids: CASKGWGLGTNTEAFF.

V and J are TRBV7-2 and TRBJ1-4, with 8 bases that match TRBD1. The CDR3 contains 15 residues. Germline CDR1 reads SGHTA; CDR2 reads FQGNSA. J lost 7 bases, V lost 5 bases, and 9 bases had no gene match. CDR3 in DNA: TGTGCCAGCAGCAGCAGGACAGGGTCGGGTGAAAAACTGTTTTTT. Translated, it gives CASSSRTGSGEKLFF.

V gene TRBV5-1 combines with J gene TRBJ2-5; D remains ambiguous. V shed 4 bases and J shed 4 bases, with 17 bases lying between them. Germline CDR1 is SGHRS and CDR2 is YFSETQ. CDR3 length: 15 residues. CDR3 DNA sequence: TGCGCCAGCAGCCCCTCCAACTGGATAAGAGAGACCCAGTACTTC. Translation gives CASSPSNWIRETQYF.

The rearrangement joins TRBV4-1 to TRBJ1-2; TRBD1 might be the D (5 bases). The CDR3 sequence is 15 residues long. Germline V CDR1 and CDR2: MGHRA, YSYEKL. V lost 0 bases, J lost 2 bases, and 10 bases lay in between. Here the CDR3 DNA reads TGCGCCAGCAGCCAAGATGGGGGTTTGAACTATGGCTACACCTTC. It encodes CASSQDGGLNYGYTF.

The chain employs TRBV24-1 and TRBJ2-2, with no clear D. Germline V gene data show CDR1 as KGHDR and CDR2 as SFDVKD. The CDR3 is 13 residues long. The V gene lost 8 bases and the J gene lost 4 bases, with 10 bases spanning the gap. CDR3 coding DNA: TGTGCCACCACCGAAAGGGCCACCGGGGAGCTGTTTTTT. This encodes CATTERATGELFF.

This chain connects TRBV27 to TRBJ2-3; D unresolved. The CDR3 spans 13 residues. Trimming stripped 0 bases from V and 2 bases from J, with 3 bases between. The V gene's germline CDR1 is MNHEY and CDR2 SMNVEV (reference sequence). The DNA for the CDR3 is TGTGCCAGCAGTTTATCCCTCACAGATACGCAGTATTTT. Protein product: CASSLSLTDTQYF.

The J gene is TRBJ2-3, the V gene TRBV7-2; TRBD2 matches at 10 bases. This CDR3 contains 18 residues. With 5 bases clipped from V and 0 bases from J, the junction kept 11 bases outside the gene matches. Germline values: CDR1 SGHTA, CDR2 FQGNSA. The CDR3 reads CASSLRTSGTSSTDTQYF. In nucleotides, the CDR3 is TGTGCCAGCAGCCTAAGGACTAGCGGTACATCAAGCACAGATACGCAGTATTTT. The full variable domain, with the rest looked up from reference TRBV7-2 and TRBJ2-3, is GAGVSQSPSNKVTEKGKDVELRCDPISGHTALYWYRQSLGQGLEFLIYFQGNSAPDKSGLPSDRFSAERTGGSVSTLTIQRTQQEDSAVYLCASSLRTSGTSSTDTQYFGPGTRLTVL.